The 18 T cell receptor beta chains in this list originate from one sample, sequenced in a study of blood T cells in healthy people across ages. Together with a sample-barcoded 5' primer, a J-beta primer mix was included in a second PCR lasting about 7 to 12 cycles. Each CDR3 protein gets one entry after TCRdb re-called the 5' RACE reads with MiXCR. The repertoire holds roughly 2 million distinct CDR3 sequences, about 50% seen once, with around 2.1% in the top ten. The material sequenced was blood. The receptors originated from a woman in her forties in good health.

On this clonotype itself: A junction end diverges from the germline sequence, so it may reflect a read error. CDR3 nucleotides: TGTGCCAGCACCCCACAGGGGAATAATTCACCCCCCCACTTT. Encoded protein: CASTPQGNNSPPHF. V is TRBV6-6 and J is TRBJ1-6, with 7 bases identical to TRBD1. Germline V gene data show CDR1 as MNHNY and CDR2 as SVGAGI (reference sequence). The CDR3 totals 14 residues.

The V and J genes are TRBV12-3 or TRBV12-4 and TRBJ1-3; the match to TRBD1 covers 7 bases. V lost 5 bases to trimming and J lost 2 bases; unmatched junction nucleotides: 6. This CDR3 is 15 amino acids long. CDR3 nucleotides: TGTGCCAGCAGTCAGGACAGGACCGCTGGAAACACCATATATTTT. Translation: CASSQDRTAGNTIYF.

This clonotype was found a few times. The V and J genes are TRBV6-2 or TRBV6-3 and TRBJ2-1; 10 bases map to TRBD1. The CDR3 loop spans 14 amino acids. Germline loops: CDR1 MNHEY, CDR2 SVGEGT. The trim removed 5 bases at V and 8 bases at J, leaving 6 bases unmatched. Written as DNA, the CDR3 is TGTGCCAGCAGTGCGGGACAGGGGTTCGATGAGCAGTTCTTC. Translating gives CASSAGQGFDEQFF.

This clonotype was seen only a few times. V gene TRBV7-2 combines with J gene TRBJ2-5; TRBD1 or TRBD2 may be the D gene (5 bases each). V was trimmed by 5 bases and J by 7 bases, leaving 20 bases between them. The CDR3 extends over 15 amino acids. Germline V CDR1 and CDR2: SGHTA, FQGNSA. This chain's CDR3 is CASSPEGTLMGTQYF. The CDR3 DNA reads TGTGCCAGCAGCCCCGAAGGGACCCTGATGGGGACCCAGTACTTC. Complete variable domain (other parts from reference TRBV7-2 and TRBJ2-5): GAGVSQSPSNKVTEKGKDVELRCDPISGHTALYWYRQSLGQGLEFLIYFQGNSAPDKSGLPSDRFSAERTGGSVSTLTIQRTQQEDSAVYLCASSPEGTLMGTQYFGPGTRLLVL.

There are a few counts of this clonotype. CDR3 sequence (DNA): TGTGCCAGCAGTCCGGGACAGGGAGGTTTTGGTGAGACCCAGTACTTC. Its translation: CASSPGQGGFGETQYF. This chain links TRBV28 with TRBJ2-5; 9 bases agree with TRBD1. The junction had 12 bases not matched to a gene; V was cut back by 5 bases and J by 5 bases. CDR1 MDHEN and CDR2 SYDVKM come from the germline V gene. The CDR3 sequence is 16 residues long.

The V and J genes are TRBV10-3 and TRBJ2-1, with 7 positions matching TRBD1. Germline values: CDR1 ENHRY, CDR2 SYGVKD. The J segment lost 5 bases and the V segment lost 5 bases, leaving 3 bases of the junction unmatched. The CDR3 is 13 amino acids. The CDR3 protein is CAISRDRHNEQFF. The CDR3, as DNA: TGTGCCATCAGTAGGGACAGACACAATGAGCAGTTCTTC.

This clonotype came up many times. This chain joins TRBV4-2 and TRBJ2-5; 7 nucleotides line up with TRBD2. Unmatched junction bases numbered 7, after V lost 5 bases and J lost 1 base. CDR3 length: 15 amino acids. CDR1 LGHNA and CDR2 YNFKEQ come from the germline V gene. CDR3 sequence (DNA): TGTGCCAGCAGCGGCGGGGGAGAAGCCCAAGAGACCCAGTACTTC. Its translation: CASSGGGEAQETQYF.

The rearrangement links TRBV12-3 or TRBV12-4 to TRBJ2-7; TRBD2 might be the D (6 bases). The CDR3 runs to 15 residues. V was cut by 2 bases and J by 1 base, with 12 bases left in between. The DNA of the CDR3 is TGTGCCAGCAGTTTACACGAGGAGGGATCCTACGAGCAGTACTTC. Translated, it gives CASSLHEEGSYEQYF.

The J gene is TRBJ1-2, the V gene TRBV9; D is undetermined. In germline, CDR1 is SGDLS, CDR2 YYNGEE. Trimming removed 0 bases from V and 4 bases from J, with 10 bases in between. This CDR3 contains 14 residues. DNA of the CDR3: TGTGCCAGCAGCGTAGGGCACGAGGTCTATGGCTACACCTTC. It specifies CASSVGHEVYGYTF. Drawing the rest from reference TRBV9 and TRBJ1-2, the complete variable domain is DSGVTQTPKHLITATGQRVTLRCSPRSGDLSVYWYQQSLDQGLQFLIQYYNGEERAKGNILERFSAQQFPDLHSELNLSSLELGDSALYFCASSVGHEVYGYTFGSGTRLTVV.

The gene calls are TRBV6-6 and TRBJ2-7; TRBD2 might be the D (5 bases). With 2 bases removed from V and 7 bases from J, the gap between germline ends came to 15 bases. The CDR3 contains 14 residues. Per the germline V gene, CDR1 is MNHNY and CDR2 is SVGAGI (reference sequence). The CDR3 region has the DNA TGTGCCAGCAGTTACCCCGGGTCCTCGGGGGAGCAGTACTTC. Translation: CASSYPGSSGEQYF.

The table lists this clonotype with a few counts. V gene TRBV6-2 or TRBV6-3 combines with J gene TRBJ2-1; 8 bases are a match to TRBD1. Per the germline V gene, CDR1 is MNHEY and CDR2 is SVGEGT. The V gene end was trimmed by 5 bases and the J gene end by 4 bases; junction bases not matched to a gene: 4. The CDR3 loop spans 14 amino acids. The CDR3 sequence is CASSPGGRYNEQFF. The DNA for the CDR3 is TGTGCCAGCAGTCCAGGGGGCAGATACAATGAGCAGTTCTTC.

A note on this clonotype: An end of the junction differs from the germline gene, which may be a read error. This chain uses TRBV28 with TRBJ2-7, with D possibly matching TRBD2 (6 bases). The CDR3 has 16 amino acids. CDR1 is MDHEN and CDR2 is SYDVKM in the germline V gene. The CDR3 reads CANSSPRSGGSYEQYF. The CDR3, as DNA: TGTGCCAACAGTTCCCCTCGGTCCGGGGGCTCCTACGAGCAGTACTTC. Variable domain in full (rest from reference TRBV28 and TRBJ2-7): DVKVTQSSRYLVKRTGEKVFLECVQDMDHENMFWYRQDPGLGLRLIYFSYDVKMKEKGDIPEGYSVSREKKERFSLILESASTNQTSMYLCANSSPRSGGSYEQYFGPGTRLTVT.

The genes are TRBV20-1 and TRBJ2-1; 10 bases agree with TRBD1. Germline lookup yields CDR1 DFQATT and CDR2 SNEGSKA (reference sequence). The CDR3 runs to 15 residues. V shed 5 bases and J 2 bases; nucleotides not matched to a gene: 6. The CDR3 is CSAYGQGDTYNEQFF. CDR3 coding DNA: TGCAGTGCTTACGGACAGGGGGACACCTACAATGAGCAGTTCTTC.

The V call is TRBV20-1, the J call TRBJ2-7; D unclear. In germline, CDR1 is DFQATT, CDR2 SNEGSKA (reference sequence). The ends were cut back, 0 bases at V and 2 bases at J, with 5 bases in the middle. This CDR3 contains 12 residues. CDR3 in DNA: TGCAGTGCTAGAGAGTCCCCCTACGAGCAGTACTTC. Its protein product is CSARESPYEQYF.

The chain couples TRBV2 to TRBJ2-3, with D tentatively TRBD2 (6 bases). This CDR3 spans 14 amino acids. The germline V gene has CDR1 SNHLY and CDR2 FYNNEI. V was shortened by 6 bases and J by 2 bases, with 12 bases between the two germline ends. CDR3 sequence reads: CASRARDFTDTQYF. The CDR3 DNA reads TGTGCCAGCAGGGCGAGGGACTTCACAGATACGCAGTATTTT.

The chain is built from TRBV29-1 and TRBJ1-2, with TRBD1 as a possible D gene (5 bases). V gave up 3 bases and J gave up 2 bases, with 13 bases separating them. The V gene's germline CDR1 is SQVTM and CDR2 ANQGSEA. CDR3 length: 14 residues. The CDR3 sequence is CSVDWQGGNYGYTF. The CDR3 region has the DNA TGCAGCGTTGATTGGCAGGGAGGGAACTATGGCTACACCTTC.

This clonotype has a single count. The chain links TRBV6-5 to TRBJ2-7, with 8 bases fitting TRBD1. Germline CDR1 and CDR2: MNHEY and SVGAGI. The ends lost 0 bases at V and 5 bases at J; junction bases unmatched: 9. The CDR3 loop spans 16 amino acids. In DNA form, the CDR3 reads TGTGCCAGCAGTTACTCCTTCGGGCAGGGGGCCGACGAGCAGTACTTC. Its translation: CASSYSFGQGADEQYF.

The V and J genes are TRBV7-9 and TRBJ2-4; 7 bases are a match to TRBD1. The J call may be in error: the DNA end matches TRBJ2-7 better. Germline assignment: CDR1 SEHNR and CDR2 FQNEAQ (reference sequence). This CDR3 spans 16 amino acids. CDR3: CASSRQGQVLLREQYF. DNA of the CDR3: TGTGCCAGCAGCCGACAGGGCCAGGTTCTACTCCGCGAGCAGTACTTC.